This passage covers 12 T cell receptor beta chains from one sample sequenced in a study of blood T cell repertoires in COVID-19. Clones were read by immunoSEQ multiplex PCR, and TCRdb kept only the in-frame ones, dropping some. This table has fewer than 200,000 clones, approximately 79% appearing once. The sequenced sample consisted of peripheral blood. The source of these receptors is a woman in her seventies with acute or convalescent COVID-19.

The genes are TRBV6-6 and TRBJ2-6, with a tentative D call TRBD1 (6 bases). The germline V and J ends were trimmed by 6 bases and 2 bases, with 14 bases remaining between them. CDR1 MNHNY and CDR2 SVGAGI come from the germline V gene (reference sequence). The CDR3 spans 16 residues. CDR3 residues: CASSKGGIPGANVLTF. The CDR3 DNA reads as TGTGCCAGCAGCAAAGGGGGAATTCCTGGGGCCAACGTCCTGACTTTC.

This chain connects TRBV5-6 to TRBJ2-3; the D gene is possibly TRBD2 (6 bases). V lost 6 bases, J lost 0 bases, and 14 bases lay in between. This CDR3 region has 15 residues. CDR1 SGHDT and CDR2 YYEEEE come from the germline V gene. Here the CDR3 DNA reads TGTGCCAGCAACCTGGGGGGTCCGAGCACAGATACGCAGTATTTT. It codes for CASNLGGPSTDTQYF.

This rearrangement joins TRBV5-8 to TRBJ2-1; D unclear. The CDR3 contains 14 residues. The ends were cut back, 2 bases at V and 8 bases at J, with 14 bases in the middle. Germline loops: CDR1 SGHTS, CDR2 YDEGEE. The CDR3 DNA reads as TGTGCCAGCAGCTTTATGCGGAGTAGCCATGAGCAGTTCTTC. It is translated as CASSFMRSSHEQFF.

The chain employs TRBV6-5 and TRBJ2-1; perhaps TRBD2 as D (6 bases). Germline-derived CDR1 and CDR2 are MNHEY and SVGAGI. V was cut by 6 bases and J by 6 bases, with 15 bases left in between. The CDR3 is 14 residues long. The CDR3 sequence: CASSATLAPNEQFF. CDR3 DNA: TGTGCCAGCAGCGCCACCCTAGCGCCCAATGAGCAGTTCTTC.

This chain joins TRBV14 and TRBJ2-2, with 9 bases aligning to TRBD2. Looked up from germline, CDR1 is SGHDN and CDR2 is FVKESK. The junction had 5 bases not matched to a gene; V was cut back by 1 base and J by 5 bases. The CDR3 is 16 amino acids. CDR3 amino acids: CASSQVLAGITGELFF. The DNA of the CDR3 is TGTGCCAGCAGCCAAGTTCTAGCGGGAATTACCGGGGAGCTGTTTTTT.

The chain employs TRBV27 and TRBJ2-3, with 8 bases fitting TRBD2. Germline-derived CDR1 and CDR2 are MNHEY and SMNVEV (reference sequence). CDR3 length equals 16 residues. V lost 3 bases, J lost 3 bases, and 8 bases stayed unmatched. CDR3 DNA sequence: TGTGCCAGCAGTTTCCGGTTCGCGGGAGGAACAGATACGCAGTATTTT. It translates to CASSFRFAGGTDTQYF.

This chain connects TRBV7-9 to TRBJ2-1, with 9 bases aligning to TRBD1. With 1 base clipped from V and 12 bases from J, the junction kept 7 bases outside the gene matches. The CDR3 totals 14 residues. The V gene's germline CDR1 is SEHNR and CDR2 FQNEAQ (reference sequence). CDR3 region: CASSLGTGAGGQFF. For the CDR3, the DNA is TGTGCCAGCAGCTTAGGGACAGGGGCCGGGGGGCAGTTCTTC.

CDR3 in amino acids: CASSSGGQNTEAFF. CDR3 coding DNA: TGCGCCAGCAGCTCGGGGGGCCAGAACACTGAAGCTTTCTTT. The gene calls are TRBV5-1 and TRBJ1-1; possible D gene TRBD1, 6 bases. Germline-derived CDR1 and CDR2 are SGHRS and YFSETQ. The ends were cut back, 3 bases at V and 1 base at J, with 10 bases in the middle. The length of the CDR3 is 14 residues.

The genes are TRBV27 and TRBJ1-5; possible D gene TRBD1, 6 bases. The CDR3 contains 17 residues. Trimming cost V 5 bases and J 7 bases, with 24 bases left between them. Per germline, CDR1 MNHEY and CDR2 SMNVEV (reference sequence). In nucleotides, the CDR3 is TGTGCCAGCAGTCCACCTTGGACAGAATCGCCTGGACAGCCCCAGCATTTT. Amino acid sequence: CASSPPWTESPGQPQHF.

The chain joins TRBV5-1 to TRBJ2-3; weak D call: TRBD1 (7 bases). The CDR3 extends over 14 amino acids. V gave up 4 bases and J gave up 2 bases, with 11 bases separating them. The germline gives CDR1 SGHRS, CDR2 YFSETQ. CDR3 coding DNA: TGCGCCAGCAGCGCGGGACAGTCCACAGATACGCAGTATTTT. It translates to CASSAGQSTDTQYF.

CDR3 sequence: CASSPEVWNTEAFF. The CDR3 nucleotides read TGTGCCAGCTCACCAGAGGTTTGGAACACTGAAGCTTTCTTT. The chain links TRBV18 to TRBJ1-1, with no clear D. This CDR3 is 14 amino acids long. The V gene's germline CDR1 is KGHSH and CDR2 LQKENI. V was pared by 2 bases and J by 1 base, with 8 bases between.

This clone was found a few times. This chain uses TRBV3-1 (or the pseudogene TRBV3-2) with TRBJ1-2; tentative D call: TRBD1 (6 bases). This CDR3 spans 13 amino acids. Germline V gene data show CDR1 as LGHDT and CDR2 as YNNKEL (reference sequence). Trimming took 5 bases from V and 5 from J, leaving 12 bases between them. CDR3 nucleotides: TGTGCCAGCAGCTATTACAGGGAATATGGCTACACCTTC. This encodes CASSYYREYGYTF.